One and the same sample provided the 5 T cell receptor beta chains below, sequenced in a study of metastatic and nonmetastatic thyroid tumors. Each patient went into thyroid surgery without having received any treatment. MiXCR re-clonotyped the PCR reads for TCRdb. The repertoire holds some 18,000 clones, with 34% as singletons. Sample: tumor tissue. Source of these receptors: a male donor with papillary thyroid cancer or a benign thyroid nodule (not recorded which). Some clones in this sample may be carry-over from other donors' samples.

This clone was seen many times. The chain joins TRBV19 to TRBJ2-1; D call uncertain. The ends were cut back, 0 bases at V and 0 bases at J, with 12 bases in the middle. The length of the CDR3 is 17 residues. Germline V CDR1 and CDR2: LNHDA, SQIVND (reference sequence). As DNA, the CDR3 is TGTGCCAGTAGTATAGATCGGGCCCTCAGCTCCTACAATGAGCAGTTCTTC. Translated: CASSIDRALSSYNEQFF.

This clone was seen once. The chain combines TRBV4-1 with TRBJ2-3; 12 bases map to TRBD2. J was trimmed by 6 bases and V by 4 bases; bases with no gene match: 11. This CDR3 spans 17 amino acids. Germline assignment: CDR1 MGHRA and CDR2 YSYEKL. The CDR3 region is CASSRGGLAGLGDTQYF. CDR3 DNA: TGCGCCAGCAGCCGGGGGGGACTAGCGGGCCTAGGGGATACGCAGTATTTT.

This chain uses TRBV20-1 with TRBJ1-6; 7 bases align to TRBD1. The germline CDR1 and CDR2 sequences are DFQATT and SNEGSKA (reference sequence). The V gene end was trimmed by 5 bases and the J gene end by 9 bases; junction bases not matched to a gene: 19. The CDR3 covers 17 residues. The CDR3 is CSAPPPLRTGGGSPLHF. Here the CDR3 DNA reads TGCAGTGCTCCCCCCCCGCTCCGGACAGGAGGGGGTTCACCCCTCCACTTT.

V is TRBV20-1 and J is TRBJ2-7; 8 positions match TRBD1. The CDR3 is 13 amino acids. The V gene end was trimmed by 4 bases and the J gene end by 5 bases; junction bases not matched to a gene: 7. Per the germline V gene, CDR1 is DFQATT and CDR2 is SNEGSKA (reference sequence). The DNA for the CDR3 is TGCAGTGCTAAGGACAGGGCTGATCACGAGCAGTACTTC. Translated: CSAKDRADHEQYF.

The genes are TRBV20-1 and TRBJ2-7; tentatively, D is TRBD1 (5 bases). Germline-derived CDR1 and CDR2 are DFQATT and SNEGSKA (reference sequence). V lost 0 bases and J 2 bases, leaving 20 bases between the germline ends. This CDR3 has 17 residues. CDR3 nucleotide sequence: TGCAGTGCTAGAGATAGGTCGCCCCAGGGAAACCCCTACGAGCAGTACTTC. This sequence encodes CSARDRSPQGNPYEQYF.